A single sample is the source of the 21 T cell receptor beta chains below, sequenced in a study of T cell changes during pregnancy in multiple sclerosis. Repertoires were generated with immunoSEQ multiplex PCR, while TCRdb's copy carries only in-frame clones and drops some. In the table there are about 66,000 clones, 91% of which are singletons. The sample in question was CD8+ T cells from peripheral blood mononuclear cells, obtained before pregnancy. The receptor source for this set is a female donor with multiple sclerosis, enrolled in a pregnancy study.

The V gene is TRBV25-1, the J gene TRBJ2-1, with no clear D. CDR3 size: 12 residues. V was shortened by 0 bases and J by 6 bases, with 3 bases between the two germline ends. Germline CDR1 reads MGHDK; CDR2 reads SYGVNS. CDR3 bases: TGTGCCAGCAGTGAATATAGCAATGAGCAGTTCTTC. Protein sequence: CASSEYSNEQFF.

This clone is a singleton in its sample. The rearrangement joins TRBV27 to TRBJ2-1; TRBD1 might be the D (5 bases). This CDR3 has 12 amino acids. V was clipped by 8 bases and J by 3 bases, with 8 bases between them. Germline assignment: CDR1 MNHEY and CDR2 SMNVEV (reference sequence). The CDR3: CASGTGYNEQFF. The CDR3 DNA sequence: TGTGCCAGCGGCACAGGCTACAATGAGCAGTTCTTC.

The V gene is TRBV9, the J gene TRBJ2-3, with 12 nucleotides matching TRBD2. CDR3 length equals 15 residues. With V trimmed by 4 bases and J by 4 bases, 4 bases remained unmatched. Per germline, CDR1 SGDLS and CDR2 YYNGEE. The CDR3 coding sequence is TGTGCCAGCAGCCCTAGCGGGGGGGATGCAGATACGCAGTATTTT. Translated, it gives CASSPSGGDADTQYF.

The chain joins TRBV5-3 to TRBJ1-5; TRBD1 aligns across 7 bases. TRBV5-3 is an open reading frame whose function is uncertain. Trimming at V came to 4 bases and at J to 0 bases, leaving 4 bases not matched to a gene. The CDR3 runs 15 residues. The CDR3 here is CARSSGQVSNQPQHF. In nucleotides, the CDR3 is TGTGCCAGAAGCAGCGGACAGGTTAGCAATCAGCCCCAGCATTTT.

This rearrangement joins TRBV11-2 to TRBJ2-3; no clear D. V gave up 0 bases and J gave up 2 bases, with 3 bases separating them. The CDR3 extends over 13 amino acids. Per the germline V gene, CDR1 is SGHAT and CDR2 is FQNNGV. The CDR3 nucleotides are TGTGCCAGCAGCTTAGACTCCACAGATACGCAGTATTTT. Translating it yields CASSLDSTDTQYF.

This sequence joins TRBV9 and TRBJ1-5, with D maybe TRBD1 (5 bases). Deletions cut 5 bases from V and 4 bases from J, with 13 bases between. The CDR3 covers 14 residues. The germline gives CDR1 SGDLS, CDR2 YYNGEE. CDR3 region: CASSQGLANQPQHF. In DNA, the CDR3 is TGTGCCAGCAGTCAGGGCTTAGCTAATCAGCCCCAGCATTTT.

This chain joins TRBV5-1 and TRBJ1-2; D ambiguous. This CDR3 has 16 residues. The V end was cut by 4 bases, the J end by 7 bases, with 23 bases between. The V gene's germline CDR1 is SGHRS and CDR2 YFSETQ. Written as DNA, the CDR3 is TGCGCCAGCAGCCCTACGGATCAGGCACAGATTAGTGGCTACACCTTC. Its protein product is CASSPTDQAQISGYTF.

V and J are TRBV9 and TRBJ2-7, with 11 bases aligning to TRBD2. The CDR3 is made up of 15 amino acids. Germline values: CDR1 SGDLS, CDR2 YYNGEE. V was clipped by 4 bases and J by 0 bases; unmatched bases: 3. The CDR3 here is CASSISGGDSYEQYF. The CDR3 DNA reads TGTGCCAGCAGCATTAGCGGGGGGGACTCCTACGAGCAGTACTTC.

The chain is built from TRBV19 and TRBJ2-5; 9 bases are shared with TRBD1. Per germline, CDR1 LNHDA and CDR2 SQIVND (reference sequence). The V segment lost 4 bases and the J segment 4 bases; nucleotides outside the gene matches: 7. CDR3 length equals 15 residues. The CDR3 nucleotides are TGTGCCAGTAGTACATACAGGGGGCGCGGAGAGACCCAGTACTTC. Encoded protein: CASSTYRGRGETQYF.

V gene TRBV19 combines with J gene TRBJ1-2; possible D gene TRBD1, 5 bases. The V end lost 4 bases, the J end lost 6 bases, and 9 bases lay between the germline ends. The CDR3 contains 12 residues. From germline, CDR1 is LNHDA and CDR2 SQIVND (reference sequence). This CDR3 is CASSSGADGYTF. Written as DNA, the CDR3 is TGTGCCAGTAGTAGCGGGGCGGATGGCTACACCTTC.

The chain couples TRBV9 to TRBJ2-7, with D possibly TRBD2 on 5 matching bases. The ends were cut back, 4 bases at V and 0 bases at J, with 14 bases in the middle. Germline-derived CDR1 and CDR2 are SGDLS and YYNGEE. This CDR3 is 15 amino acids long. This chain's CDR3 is CASSTDSGSSYEQYF. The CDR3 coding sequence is TGTGCCAGCAGCACCGACTCTGGGAGCTCCTACGAGCAGTACTTC.

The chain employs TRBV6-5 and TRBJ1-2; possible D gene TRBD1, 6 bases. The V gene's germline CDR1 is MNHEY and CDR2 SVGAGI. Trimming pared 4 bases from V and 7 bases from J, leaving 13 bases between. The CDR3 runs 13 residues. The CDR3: CASSSGGQAGYTF. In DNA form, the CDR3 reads TGTGCCAGCAGTTCCGGGGGGCAAGCTGGCTACACCTTC.

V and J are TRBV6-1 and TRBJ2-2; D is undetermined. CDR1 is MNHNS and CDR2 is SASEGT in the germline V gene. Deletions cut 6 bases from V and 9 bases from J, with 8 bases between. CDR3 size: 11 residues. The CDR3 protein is CASRTGRELFF. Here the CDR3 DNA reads TGTGCCAGCAGAACCGGTAGGGAGCTGTTTTTT.

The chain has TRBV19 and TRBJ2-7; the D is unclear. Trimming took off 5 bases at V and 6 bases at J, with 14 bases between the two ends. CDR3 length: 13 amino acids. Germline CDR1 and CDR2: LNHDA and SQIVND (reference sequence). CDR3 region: CASSSGMGGEQYF. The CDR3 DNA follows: TGTGCCAGTAGTTCAGGAATGGGTGGCGAGCAGTACTTC.

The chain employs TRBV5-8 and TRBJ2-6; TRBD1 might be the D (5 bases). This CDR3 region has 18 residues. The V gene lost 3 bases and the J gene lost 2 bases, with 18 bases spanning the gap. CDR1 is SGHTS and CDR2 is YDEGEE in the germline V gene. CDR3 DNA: TGTGCCAGCAGCTGGTTCGTCAGGGCTATCCCTGGGGCCAACGTCCTGACTTTC. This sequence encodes CASSWFVRAIPGANVLTF.

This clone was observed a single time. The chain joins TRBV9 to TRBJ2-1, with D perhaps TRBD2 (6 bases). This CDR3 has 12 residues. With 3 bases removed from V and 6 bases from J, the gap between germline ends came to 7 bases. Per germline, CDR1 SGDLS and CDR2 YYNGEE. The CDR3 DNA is TGTGCCAGCAGCGCGACTAGCAATGAGCAGTTCTTC. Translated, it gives CASSATSNEQFF. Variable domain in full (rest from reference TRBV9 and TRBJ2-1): DSGVTQTPKHLITATGQRVTLRCSPRSGDLSVYWYQQSLDQGLQFLIQYYNGEERAKGNILERFSAQQFPDLHSELNLSSLELGDSALYFCASSATSNEQFFGPGTRLTVL.

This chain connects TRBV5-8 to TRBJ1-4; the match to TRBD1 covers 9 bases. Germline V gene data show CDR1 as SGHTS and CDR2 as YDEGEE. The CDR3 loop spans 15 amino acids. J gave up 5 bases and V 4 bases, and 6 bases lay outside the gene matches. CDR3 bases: TGTGCCAGCAGCGGCGCCGGGACAGGGAATGAAAAACTGTTTTTT. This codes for CASSGAGTGNEKLFF.

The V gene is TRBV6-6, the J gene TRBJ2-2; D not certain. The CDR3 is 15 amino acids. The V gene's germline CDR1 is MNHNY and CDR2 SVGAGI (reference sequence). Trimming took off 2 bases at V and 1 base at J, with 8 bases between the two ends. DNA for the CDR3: TGTGCCAGCAGTTACGAAGCCGGGAACACCGGGGAGCTGTTTTTT. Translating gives CASSYEAGNTGELFF.

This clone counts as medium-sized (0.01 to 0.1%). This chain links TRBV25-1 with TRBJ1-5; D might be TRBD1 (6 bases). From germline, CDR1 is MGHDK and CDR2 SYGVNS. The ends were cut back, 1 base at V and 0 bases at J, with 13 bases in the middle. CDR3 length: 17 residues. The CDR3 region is CASSESSGQSSNQPQHF. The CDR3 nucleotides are TGTGCCAGCAGTGAATCTAGTGGACAGAGTAGCAATCAGCCCCAGCATTTT.

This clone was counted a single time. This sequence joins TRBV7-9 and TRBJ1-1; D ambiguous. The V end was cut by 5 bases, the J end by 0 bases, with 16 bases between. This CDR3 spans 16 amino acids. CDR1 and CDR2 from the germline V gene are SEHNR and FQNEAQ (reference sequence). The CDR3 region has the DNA TGTGCCAGCAGCCTGACCCCGAGAGGATTGAACACTGAAGCTTTCTTT. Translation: CASSLTPRGLNTEAFF.

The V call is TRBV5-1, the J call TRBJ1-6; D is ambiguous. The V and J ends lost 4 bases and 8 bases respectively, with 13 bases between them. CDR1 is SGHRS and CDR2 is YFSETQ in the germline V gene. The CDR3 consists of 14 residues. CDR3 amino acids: CASSEDGGYSPLHF. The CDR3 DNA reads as TGCGCCAGCAGCGAAGACGGAGGGTATTCACCCCTCCACTTT.